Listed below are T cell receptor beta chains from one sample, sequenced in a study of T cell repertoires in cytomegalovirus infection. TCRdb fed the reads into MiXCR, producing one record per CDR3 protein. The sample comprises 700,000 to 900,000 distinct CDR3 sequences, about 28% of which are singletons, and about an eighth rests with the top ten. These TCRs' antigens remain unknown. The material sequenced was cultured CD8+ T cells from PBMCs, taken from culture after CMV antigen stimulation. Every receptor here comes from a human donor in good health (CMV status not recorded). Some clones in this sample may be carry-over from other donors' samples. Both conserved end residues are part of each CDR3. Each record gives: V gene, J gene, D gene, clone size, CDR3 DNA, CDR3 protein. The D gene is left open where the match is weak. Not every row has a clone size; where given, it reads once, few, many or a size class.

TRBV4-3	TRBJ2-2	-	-	TGCGCCAGCAGCCAAGATTCAGGGGCGCGGGGAGTCGGCACCGGGGAGCTGTTTTTT	CASSQDSGARGVGTGELFF
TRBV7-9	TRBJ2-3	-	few	TGTGCCAGCAGCTCCGGGACTCCTACCAATACGCAGTATTTT	CASSSGTPTNTQYF
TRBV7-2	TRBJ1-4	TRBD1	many	TGTGCCAGCAGCGACAGGGGGCGAGGGGCTAATGAAAAACTGTTTTTT	CASSDRGRGANEKLFF
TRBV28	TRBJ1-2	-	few	TGTGCCAGCATCCGAGAGCCAGGGAACTATGGCTACACCTTC	CASIREPGNYGYTF
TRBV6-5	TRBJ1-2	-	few	TGTGCCAGCAGTTACTCGGACGGATCACTCTATGGCTACACCTTC	CASSYSDGSLYGYTF
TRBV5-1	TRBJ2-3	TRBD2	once	TGCGCCAGCAGCTTGGTTGCGGATTTTAGCGGGGTCGGCACAGATACGCAGTATTTT	CASSLVADFSGVGTDTQYF
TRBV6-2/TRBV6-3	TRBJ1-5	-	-	TGTGCCAGCAGAGGGGATATCTATAGCAATCAGCCCCAGCATTTT	CASRGDIYSNQPQHF
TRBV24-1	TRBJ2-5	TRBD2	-	TGTGCCACCAGTGATCGCCCCGGACTAGCGGGGGGCCGTGAGACCCAGTACTTC	CATSDRPGLAGGRETQYF
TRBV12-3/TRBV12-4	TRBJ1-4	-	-	TGTGCCAGCAGTTTTGGTCGTCCCCCTAATGAAAAACTGTTTTTT	CASSFGRPPNEKLFF
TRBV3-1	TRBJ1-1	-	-	TGTGCCAGCAGCCAAGATCGACGGCGGAACGCTGAAGCTTTCTTT	CASSQDRRRNAEAFF
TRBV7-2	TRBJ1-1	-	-	TGTGCCAGCAGCAAGACGCCGGGGGTGACTGAAGCTTTCTTT	CASSKTPGVTEAFF
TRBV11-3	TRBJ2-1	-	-	TGTGCCAGCAGCTTAGAAACTAGCTCCTCCTACAATGAGCAGTTCTTC	CASSLETSSSYNEQFF
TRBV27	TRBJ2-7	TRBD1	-	TGTGCCAGCAGTTACCCGGACAGGGGAGGCGAGCAGTACTTC	CASSYPDRGGEQYF
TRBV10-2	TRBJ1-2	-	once	TGCGCCAGCGGGTCAGTTAACTATGGCTACACCTTC	CASGSVNYGYTF
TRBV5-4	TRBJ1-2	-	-	TGTGCCAGCACGAACGAGGGCCTCTTTCGCCGCTATGGCTACACCTTC	CASTNEGLFRRYGYTF
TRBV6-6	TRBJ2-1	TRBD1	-	TGTGCCAGCAGTCTAGGACAGGTGGGATGGGAGCAGTTCTTC	CASSLGQVGWEQFF
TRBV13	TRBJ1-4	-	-	TGTGCCAGCAGCCTGACGGCGGGGAATGAAAAACTGTTTTTT	CASSLTAGNEKLFF
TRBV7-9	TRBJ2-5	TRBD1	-	TGTGCCAGCAGCCCCTCGCCGAGACAGGGAGACACAAGAGGGACCCAGTACTTC	CASSPSPRQGDTRGTQYF
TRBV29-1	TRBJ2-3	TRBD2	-	TGCAGCGTTGGACGGGGGGGTATCACAGATACGCAGTATTTT	CSVGRGGITDTQYF
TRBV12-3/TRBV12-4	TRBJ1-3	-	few	TGTGCCAGCAGTTATTACTCTGGAAACACCATATATTTT	CASSYYSGNTIYF
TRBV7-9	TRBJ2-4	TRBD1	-	TGTGCCAGCACCCCTTTGGACAGGGGACACCTAGCCAAAAACATTCAGTACTTC	CASTPLDRGHLAKNIQYF
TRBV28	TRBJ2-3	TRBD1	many	TGTGCCAGCAGTGGGGACAGGGTTGGGGCAGATACGCAGTATTTT	CASSGDRVGADTQYF
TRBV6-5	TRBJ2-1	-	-	TGTGCCAGCAGTTACAGGGGGGAGCAGTTCTTC	CASSYRGEQFF
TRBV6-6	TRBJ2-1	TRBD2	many	TGTGCCAGCAGTTACCCCCTTAGCGGGGGGGATGTAATCGATGAGCAGTTCTTC	CASSYPLSGGDVIDEQFF
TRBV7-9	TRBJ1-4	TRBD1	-	TGTGCCAGCAGCTTAATCCGGACAGGGAGGGCTAATGAAAAACTGTTTTTT	CASSLIRTGRANEKLFF
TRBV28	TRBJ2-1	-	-	TGTGCCAGCAGTTTCTTGCCAGGGGCTAGGCAGTTCTTC	CASSFLPGARQFF
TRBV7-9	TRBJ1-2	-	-	TGTGCCAGCAGCTTCGGCGGGGACGGTGGCTACACCTTC	CASSFGGDGGYTF
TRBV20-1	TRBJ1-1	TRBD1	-	TGCAGTGCGACCACAGGGGGAGCCAAGCCTGAAGCTTTCTTT	CSATTGGAKPEAFF
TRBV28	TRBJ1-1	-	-	TGTGCCAGCAGTTCCCCCCGGCAGGGAAGTACTGAAGCTTTCTTT	CASSSPRQGSTEAFF
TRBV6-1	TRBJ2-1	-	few	TGTGCCAGCAAGATCGGACCTTACCAACTTTACAATGAGCAGTTCTTC	CASKIGPYQLYNEQFF
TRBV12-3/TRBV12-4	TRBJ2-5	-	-	TGTGCCAGCGAGGGACATAATCAAGAGACCCAGTACTTC	CASEGHNQETQYF
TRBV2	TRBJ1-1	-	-	TGTGCCAGCAGTGGCAGGGAAGACACTGAAGCTTTCTTT	CASSGREDTEAFF
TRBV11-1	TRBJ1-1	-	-	TGTGCCAGCAGCTTAGTAATCAGTGAAGCTTTCTTT	CASSLVISEAFF
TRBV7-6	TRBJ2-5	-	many	TGTGCCAGCAGCTCCACGTGGGCCAGGGAGTCAATGGAGACCCAGTACTTC	CASSSTWARESMETQYF
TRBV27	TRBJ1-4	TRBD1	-	TGTGCCAGCAGTTTAATTCCCCTCGGGACAGGGGGTGAAAAACTGTTTTTT	CASSLIPLGTGGEKLFF
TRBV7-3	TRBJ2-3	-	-	TGTGCCAGCAGCCCAAGACGGGCAGGGAGCACAGATACGCAGTATTTT	CASSPRRAGSTDTQYF
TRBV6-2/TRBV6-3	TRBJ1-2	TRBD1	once	TGTGCCAGCAGTTTACCGGGACAGGGGTCCTATGGCTACACCTTC	CASSLPGQGSYGYTF
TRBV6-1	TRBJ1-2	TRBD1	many	TGTGCCAGCAGTGTGGGACAGGGGGATGGCTACACCTTC	CASSVGQGDGYTF
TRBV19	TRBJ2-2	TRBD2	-	TGTGCCAGTAGTATACGGAGCGGGGCTGAGCTGTTTTTT	CASSIRSGAELFF
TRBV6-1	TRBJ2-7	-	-	TGTGCCAGCAGTGAAGGTGCCTACGAGCAGTACTTC	CASSEGAYEQYF
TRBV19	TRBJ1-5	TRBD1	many	TGTGCCAGTACCACGACAGGGAAGATGCCGAATCAGCCCCAGCATTTT	CASTTTGKMPNQPQHF
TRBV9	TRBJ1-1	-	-	TGTGCCAGCAGCGTAGGCCGGACAGCCTCGGGTACTGAAGCTTTCTTT	CASSVGRTASGTEAFF
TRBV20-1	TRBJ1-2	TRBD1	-	TGCAGTGCCAAGGATAGACAGGGAAGAGGCGGCTACACCTTC	CSAKDRQGRGGYTF
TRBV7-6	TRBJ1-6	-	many	TGTGCCAGCAGCTTATCGTCCAGGCTCGATAATTCACCCCTCCACTTT	CASSLSSRLDNSPLHF
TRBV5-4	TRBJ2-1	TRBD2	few	TGTGCCAGCAGCTTGGAGGGACTAGCGGTAGTGGATGAGCAGTTCTTC	CASSLEGLAVVDEQFF
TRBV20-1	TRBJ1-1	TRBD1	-	TGCAGTGCTAGATCTAAGGCCGGCGCAGGGGGAGCTTTCTTT	CSARSKAGAGGAFF
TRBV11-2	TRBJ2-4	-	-	TGTGCCAGCAGCTTAGGTACGATGCCTCGGGATTTTCAGTACTTC	CASSLGTMPRDFQYF